The 31 T cell receptor beta chains reported below all come from one sample, sequenced in a study of response to subunit inactivated influenza vaccine. TCRdb reprocessed the RT-PCR reads via MiXCR and lists one record per CDR3 protein. The sample records around 530,000 distinct CDR3 sequences, 10% to 15% being singletons. The specimen comprised PBMCs from blood, sampled on the day of vaccination. All receptors come from a man in his fifties or sixties who received an inactivated influenza vaccine.

This clonotype has only a few counts. The J gene is TRBJ2-7, the V gene TRBV28, with TRBD1 as a possible D gene (5 bases). From germline, CDR1 is MDHEN and CDR2 SYDVKM. The CDR3 consists of 12 residues. V lost 6 bases to trimming and J lost 5 bases, with 11 bases between them. The CDR3 is CASRYRRHEQYF. The CDR3 coding sequence is TGTGCCAGCAGGTACAGGCGGCACGAGCAGTACTTC.

As for this clonotype: Lacking the conserved final phenylalanine or tryptophan, this CDR3 likely reflects a read error. Because the CDR3's place on the DNA is in doubt, the DNA is left out and the CDR3 is given as listed by TCRdb. This rearrangement joins TRBV7-9 to TRBJ2-7; the table's D call of TRBD2 was not tested on the DNA. The CDR3 length is 13 residues, termini included. Germline V gene lookup returns CDR1 SEHNR and CDR2 FQNEAQ (reference sequence). CDR3 protein: CASSLGPGLAGVL.

The chain couples TRBV4-2 to TRBJ2-2, with 10 bases aligning to TRBD1. CDR1 is LGHNA, CDR2 YNFKEQ, per germline. This CDR3 contains 16 residues. V lost 2 bases and J lost 5; bases outside the gene matches: 5. The CDR3 here is CASSQRTGGRTGELFF. DNA for the CDR3: TGTGCCAGCAGCCAAAGGACAGGGGGAAGAACCGGGGAGCTGTTTTTT.

CDR3 sequence reads: CASSGLKTGSVYGYTF. CDR3 nucleotide sequence: TGTGCCAGCAGTGGGCTTAAGACAGGGAGCGTCTATGGCTACACCTTC. This chain connects TRBV25-1 to TRBJ1-2; TRBD1 agrees at 7 bases. Per germline, CDR1 MGHDK and CDR2 SYGVNS. J gave up 4 bases and V 4 bases, and 12 bases lay outside the gene matches. This CDR3 has 16 residues.

The chain links TRBV5-5 to TRBJ2-1; D is perhaps TRBD1 (6 bases). This CDR3 has 17 amino acids. Germline CDR1 SGHKS, CDR2 YYEKEE (reference sequence). The V gene lost 0 bases and the J gene lost 1 base, with 14 bases spanning the gap. CDR3 protein: CASSLDRALGSYNEQFF. The DNA of the CDR3 is TGTGCCAGCAGCTTGGACAGGGCACTAGGGTCCTACAATGAGCAGTTCTTC.

In its sample, this clonotype was seen many times. V is TRBV10-2 and J is TRBJ1-5, with 8 nucleotides matching TRBD1. From germline, CDR1 is WSHSY and CDR2 SAAADI. The CDR3 is 18 residues long. J was trimmed by 2 bases and V by 2 bases; bases with no gene match: 11. In nucleotides, the CDR3 is TGCGCCAGCAGTGAGACGGGACAGGCGATCGGGGGCAATCAGCCCCAGCATTTT. It is translated as CASSETGQAIGGNQPQHF.

This rearrangement joins TRBV5-1 to TRBJ2-1, with 7 bases lining up with TRBD1. CDR1 is SGHRS and CDR2 is YFSETQ in the germline V gene. The CDR3 extends over 14 amino acids. The junction had 11 bases not matched to a gene; V was cut back by 2 bases and J by 12 bases. CDR3 sequence: CASSFYETGRSQFF. CDR3 bases: TGCGCCAGCAGCTTCTACGAGACAGGGCGGTCGCAGTTCTTC.

A few counts support this clonotype. The J gene is TRBJ1-5, the V gene TRBV3-1; 8 positions match TRBD1. V lost 1 base to trimming and J lost 7 bases; unmatched junction nucleotides: 6. The germline gives CDR1 LGHDT, CDR2 YNNKEL (reference sequence). The length of the CDR3 is 15 residues. CDR3 amino acids: CASSQGTGRYQPQHF. CDR3 DNA: TGTGCCAGCAGCCAAGGGACAGGGAGATACCAGCCCCAGCATTTT.

This clonotype was observed many times. The genes are TRBV12-3 or TRBV12-4 and TRBJ2-1; 10 bases line up with TRBD2. The CDR3 contains 16 residues. V lost 5 bases to trimming and J lost 2 bases; unmatched junction nucleotides: 6. CDR3 sequence (DNA): TGTGCCAGCAGTGTTCTAGCGGGAGTCACCTACAATGAGCAGTTCTTC. It translates to CASSVLAGVTYNEQFF.

The chain couples TRBV28 to TRBJ2-2; 7 bases align to TRBD1. Germline trimming cut 7 bases from V and 4 bases from J; bases unmatched to any gene: 9. The length of the CDR3 is 15 residues. Germline loops: CDR1 MDHEN, CDR2 SYDVKM. The CDR3 nucleotides are TGTGCCAGCATTAACGGACAGGAGAGCACCGGGGAGCTGTTTTTT. It codes for CASINGQESTGELFF.

V and J are TRBV24-1 and TRBJ2-1; 7 bases fit TRBD2. Losses at the gene ends were 9 bases for V and 1 base for J; bases not matched to a gene: 2. Per the germline V gene, CDR1 is KGHDR and CDR2 is SFDVKD. The CDR3 loop spans 13 amino acids. In nucleotides, the CDR3 is TGTGCCACCGGGGAGGGGTCCTACAATGAGCAGTTCTTC. Its translation: CATGEGSYNEQFF.

In this sample, this clonotype turned up a few times. V usage is TRBV20-1 and J usage is TRBJ2-1, with a weak D call TRBD2 (5 bases). V gave up 5 bases and J gave up 4 bases, with 21 bases separating them. The CDR3 loop spans 16 amino acids. Germline V gene data show CDR1 as DFQATT and CDR2 as SNEGSKA (reference sequence). CDR3 DNA sequence: TGCAGTGCTCCTACCCCCATAGCGACTCTTTACAATGAGCAGTTCTTC. Translation gives CSAPTPIATLYNEQFF.

This clonotype was seen a few times. This rearrangement joins TRBV20-1 to TRBJ2-7, with D hard to call. Trimming left V 7 bases short and J 2 bases short, with 12 bases between. Looked up from germline, CDR1 is DFQATT and CDR2 is SNEGSKA (reference sequence). The CDR3 is 12 residues long. The CDR3 protein is CSGGDVTYEQYF. The CDR3 nucleotides read TGCAGTGGTGGCGACGTCACCTACGAGCAGTACTTC.

This clonotype was counted at least ten times. This chain uses TRBV5-1 with TRBJ2-3; TRBD2 matches at 15 bases. CDR1 SGHRS and CDR2 YFSETQ come from the germline V gene. V lost 1 base to trimming and J lost 5 bases; unmatched junction nucleotides: 5. The CDR3 runs to 17 residues. CDR3 in DNA: TGCGCCAGCAGCTTGAGGACTAGCGGGGGGGCCGGAGATACGCAGTATTTT. Its translation is CASSLRTSGGAGDTQYF. Filled out from reference TRBV5-1 and TRBJ2-3, the complete variable domain reads KAGVTQTPRYLIKTRGQQVTLSCSPISGHRSVSWYQQTPGQGLQFLFEYFSETQRNKGNFPGRFSGRQFSNSRSEMNVSTLELGDSALYLCASSLRTSGGAGDTQYFGPGTRLTVL.

This clonotype was counted between two and nine times. The rearrangement links TRBV11-2 to TRBJ1-5; D remains unclear. This CDR3 region has 11 residues. Germline V lookup: CDR1 SGHAT, CDR2 FQNNGV. V lost 6 bases, J lost 13 bases, and 13 bases lay in between. The CDR3 is CASSLLGWQHF. DNA of the CDR3: TGTGCCAGCAGTCTCCTCGGGTGGCAGCATTTT.

The chain links TRBV27 to TRBJ1-2; D ambiguous. The germline gives CDR1 MNHEY, CDR2 SMNVEV (reference sequence). Trimming removed 3 bases at V and 0 bases at J, with 8 bases between. This CDR3 comprises 14 residues. Here the CDR3 reads CASSLYGTNYGYTF. CDR3 coding DNA: TGTGCCAGCAGTTTGTACGGAACTAACTATGGCTACACCTTC.

The gene calls are TRBV28 and TRBJ2-1; 8 bases line up with TRBD1. The CDR3 runs to 15 residues. Germline V CDR1 and CDR2: MDHEN, SYDVKM. The trim removed 5 bases at V and 6 bases at J, leaving 9 bases unmatched. The CDR3: CASSRDRGRGNEQFF. CDR3 nucleotides: TGTGCCAGCAGTCGAGACAGGGGACGGGGCAATGAGCAGTTCTTC.

The chain is built from TRBV5-4 and TRBJ2-2; 9 nucleotides agree with TRBD2. Per germline, CDR1 SGHNT and CDR2 YYREEE (reference sequence). CDR3 length: 15 amino acids. Germline trimming cut 6 bases from V and 3 bases from J; bases unmatched to any gene: 6. The CDR3 nucleotides are TGTGCCAGCATGACGACTAGCGGCTACACCGGGGAGCTGTTTTTT. Protein: CASMTTSGYTGELFF.

The V and J genes are TRBV19 and TRBJ1-1; TRBD1 aligns across 7 bases. V lost 7 bases, J lost 6 bases, and 5 bases stayed unmatched. The CDR3 runs 12 residues. The germline V gene encodes CDR1 LNHDA and CDR2 SQIVND (reference sequence). Here the CDR3 reads CASKAQGAEAFF. The CDR3 DNA is TGTGCCAGTAAGGCTCAGGGGGCTGAAGCTTTCTTT.

The chain is built from TRBV10-3 and TRBJ2-7, with D possibly matching TRBD2 (8 bases). The V and J ends lost 10 bases and 3 bases respectively, with 19 bases between them. CDR3 length equals 14 residues. From germline, CDR1 is ENHRY and CDR2 SYGVKD. The CDR3 region is CATGGGQMLYEQYF. The DNA of the CDR3 is TGTGCCACGGGGGGGGGACAGATGCTCTACGAGCAGTACTTC.

This clonotype occurred many times. This chain joins TRBV12-3 or TRBV12-4 and TRBJ2-5; D not certain. This CDR3 is built from 13 residues. Trimming cost V 3 bases and J 1 base, with 6 bases left between them. CDR3 sequence: CASSFQTQETQYF. The CDR3 coding sequence is TGTGCCAGCAGTTTCCAGACCCAAGAGACCCAGTACTTC.

This clonotype showed up just a few times. V gene TRBV4-2 combines with J gene TRBJ1-2; TRBD1 matches at 7 bases. V shed 0 bases, J shed 6 bases, and the junction held 1 base outside the gene matches. CDR1 and CDR2 from the germline V gene are LGHNA and YNFKEQ. The CDR3 loop spans 13 amino acids. CDR3 DNA: TGTGCCAGCAGCCAAGATAGGGGGCATGGCTACACCTTC. As protein: CASSQDRGHGYTF.

The V gene is TRBV7-6, the J gene TRBJ2-1; the D is unclear. Germline V gene lookup returns CDR1 SGHVS and CDR2 FNYEAQ. V was shortened by 5 bases and J by 0 bases, with 23 bases between the two germline ends. CDR3 length: 19 amino acids. The CDR3 region has the DNA TGTGCCAGCAGCCACGAACGGCGTGGGTGGCGGAGCTCCTACAATGAGCAGTTCTTC. Translated, it gives CASSHERRGWRSSYNEQFF.

This clonotype showed up just a few times. The gene calls are TRBV15 and TRBJ2-7, with 10 bases fitting TRBD2. Per germline, CDR1 LNHNV and CDR2 YYDKDF (reference sequence). The CDR3 sequence is 16 residues long. Germline trimming cut 3 bases from V and 3 bases from J; bases unmatched to any gene: 8. The CDR3 DNA sequence: TGTGCCACCAGCAGTTTAGCGGGGGGCCCCTACTACGAGCAGTACTTC. The encoded protein is CATSSLAGGPYYEQYF.

The CDR3 DNA reads as TGTGCCAGCTCACCGTTACCTAAACAGGGGGTCAACTATGGCTACACCTTC. Its translation is CASSPLPKQGVNYGYTF. This chain uses TRBV18 with TRBJ1-2, with 8 positions matching TRBD1. J gave up 2 bases and V 3 bases, and 11 bases lay outside the gene matches. Germline loops: CDR1 KGHSH, CDR2 LQKENI. The CDR3 spans 17 residues.

This clonotype was recorded at least ten times. V gene TRBV7-9 combines with J gene TRBJ2-1; the D is unclear. Germline assignment: CDR1 SEHNR and CDR2 FQNEAQ (reference sequence). V was pared by 1 base and J by 9 bases, with 4 bases between. The CDR3 loop spans 11 amino acids. CDR3 nucleotides: TGTGCCAGCAGCTTAGGCTTTGAGCAGTTCTTC. It is translated as CASSLGFEQFF. Together with reference TRBV7-9 and TRBJ2-1, the CDR3 gives the full variable domain: DTGVSQNPRHKITKRGQNVTFRCDPISEHNRLYWYRQTLGQGPEFLTYFQNEAQLEKSRLLSDRFSAERPKGSFSTLEIQRTEQGDSAMYLCASSLGFEQFFGPGTRLTVL.

The chain couples TRBV5-6 to TRBJ2-3; 8 bases are shared with TRBD1. CDR1 SGHDT and CDR2 YYEEEE come from the germline V gene. The V gene end was trimmed by 3 bases and the J gene end by 3 bases; junction bases not matched to a gene: 9. The CDR3 is 16 amino acids. The CDR3 is CASSYNTGTGTDTQYF. The CDR3 DNA is TGTGCCAGCAGCTACAATACCGGGACAGGAACAGATACGCAGTATTTT.

The chain recombines TRBV10-3 with TRBJ2-7; TRBD2 aligns across 12 bases. The germline V gene encodes CDR1 ENHRY and CDR2 SYGVKD. The CDR3 has 15 amino acids. V shed 3 bases and J 2 bases; nucleotides not matched to a gene: 2. DNA of the CDR3: TGTGCCATCAGTGATCTAGCGGGAGGGGCCTACGAGCAGTACTTC. It translates to CAISDLAGGAYEQYF.

This chain uses TRBV27 with TRBJ2-6; 8 positions match TRBD1. Germline V gene lookup returns CDR1 MNHEY and CDR2 SMNVEV (reference sequence). J was trimmed by 0 bases and V by 5 bases; bases with no gene match: 9. The CDR3 spans 18 residues. Written as DNA, the CDR3 is TGTGCCAGCAGTCCCCAGGGGACAGGCATCTCTGGGGCCAACGTCCTGACTTTC. Amino acid sequence: CASSPQGTGISGANVLTF.

This clonotype occurred a few times. The chain uses TRBV15 and TRBJ2-3, with TRBD2 matching 13 bases. Germline V lookup: CDR1 LNHNV, CDR2 YYDKDF (reference sequence). There are 17 residues in the CDR3. J gave up 1 base and V 1 base, and 2 bases lay outside the gene matches. The CDR3 DNA is TGTGCCACCAGCAGAGGAACTAGCGGGAGGGGCACAGATACGCAGTATTTT. This translates into CATSRGTSGRGTDTQYF.

Only a few counts were recorded for this clonotype. In DNA form, the CDR3 reads TGTGCCAGCAGCTTAACCGCCGGGGTAGCCGGGGAGCTGTTTTTT. Translated: CASSLTAGVAGELFF. The chain couples TRBV7-3 to TRBJ2-2; D might be TRBD2 (5 bases). V was shortened by 0 bases and J by 6 bases, with 11 bases between the two germline ends. Looked up from germline, CDR1 is SGHTA and CDR2 is FQGTGA. This CDR3 comprises 15 residues. The full variable domain, its missing parts supplied by reference TRBV7-3 and TRBJ2-2, is GAGVSQTPSNKVTEKGKYVELRCDPISGHTALYWYRQSLGQGPEFLIYFQGTGAADDSGLPNDRFFAVRPEGSVSTLKIQRTERGDSAVYLCASSLTAGVAGELFFGEGSRLTVL.